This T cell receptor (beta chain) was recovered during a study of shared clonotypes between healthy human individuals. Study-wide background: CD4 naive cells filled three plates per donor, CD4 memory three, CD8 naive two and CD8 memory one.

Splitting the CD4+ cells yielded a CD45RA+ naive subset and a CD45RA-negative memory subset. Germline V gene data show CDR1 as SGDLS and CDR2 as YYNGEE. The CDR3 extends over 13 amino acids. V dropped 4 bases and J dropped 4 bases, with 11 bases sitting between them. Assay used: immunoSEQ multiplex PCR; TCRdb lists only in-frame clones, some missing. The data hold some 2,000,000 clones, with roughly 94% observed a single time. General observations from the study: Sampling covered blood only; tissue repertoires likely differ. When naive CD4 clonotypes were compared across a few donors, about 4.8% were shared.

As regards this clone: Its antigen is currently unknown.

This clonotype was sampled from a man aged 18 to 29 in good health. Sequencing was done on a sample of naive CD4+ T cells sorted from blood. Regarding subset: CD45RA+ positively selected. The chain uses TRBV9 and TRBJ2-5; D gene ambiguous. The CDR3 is CASSPPNGETQYF. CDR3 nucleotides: TGTGCCAGCAGCCCCCCAAACGGAGAGACCCAGTACTTC.